Following are 30 T cell receptor beta chains from one sample sequenced in a study of Graves' ophthalmopathy and Graves' hyperthyroidism. CDR3 regions of TCR beta were amplified from RNA transcripts. RT-PCR in the first round used HTBI primers; a second-round multiplex PCR followed. One entry per CDR3 protein results from TCRdb running MiXCR on the multiplex PCR reads. The sample has approximately 210,000 distinct CDR3 sequences, 29% seen once. Sequencing used peripheral blood. These receptors were collected from a man in his fifties with Graves' ophthalmopathy.

In this sample, this clonotype turned up many times. This chain connects TRBV2 to TRBJ1-2; tentatively, D is TRBD1 (5 bases). CDR1 SNHLY and CDR2 FYNNEI come from the germline V gene. CDR3 length: 14 amino acids. V lost 4 bases and J lost 2, with 11 bases in between. The CDR3 DNA reads as TGTGCCAGCAGTGGGGGAAGACAGAACTATGGCTACACCTTC. Translated: CASSGGRQNYGYTF.

This clonotype was recorded at least ten times. CDR3 sequence reads: CSASFHRDVETQYF. Written as DNA, the CDR3 is TGCAGTGCTTCTTTCCACCGGGACGTAGAGACCCAGTACTTC. The rearrangement uses TRBV20-1 and TRBJ2-5, with D possibly called TRBD1 or TRBD2 (5 bases each). CDR3 length equals 14 residues. Germline assignment: CDR1 DFQATT and CDR2 SNEGSKA (reference sequence). V was trimmed by 5 bases and J by 4 bases, leaving 17 bases between them.

This chain connects TRBV5-1 to TRBJ2-5, with D perhaps matching TRBD1 (5 bases). This CDR3 comprises 13 residues. CDR1 is SGHRS, CDR2 YFSETQ, per germline. The V gene lost 5 bases and the J gene lost 2 bases, with 10 bases spanning the gap. The CDR3 region is CASSSTAQETQYF. As DNA, the CDR3 is TGCGCCAGCAGTTCGACAGCTCAAGAGACCCAGTACTTC. Full variable domain (missing parts from reference TRBV5-1 and TRBJ2-5): KAGVTQTPRYLIKTRGQQVTLSCSPISGHRSVSWYQQTPGQGLQFLFEYFSETQRNKGNFPGRFSGRQFSNSRSEMNVSTLELGDSALYLCASSSTAQETQYFGPGTRLLVL.

This clonotype came up many times. The V gene is TRBV5-5, the J gene TRBJ2-2; D gene unclear. Germline CDR1 is SGHKS and CDR2 is YYEKEE (reference sequence). CDR3 size: 15 residues. V shed 0 bases and J shed 4 bases, with 10 bases lying between them. Here the CDR3 DNA reads TGTGCCAGCAGCTTGGAGTTTGGCGGCACCGGGGAGCTGTTTTTT. Protein sequence: CASSLEFGGTGELFF.

This clonotype was counted many times. V and J are TRBV6-2 or TRBV6-3 and TRBJ2-1; no clear D. The CDR3 has 14 residues. Germline CDR1 and CDR2: MNHEY and SVGEGT. Trimming left V 4 bases short and J 3 bases short, with 10 bases between. Here the CDR3 DNA reads TGTGCCAGCAGTTTACGGACGAGCTACAATGAGCAGTTCTTC. Amino acid sequence: CASSLRTSYNEQFF.

This clonotype was seen at least ten times. The chain has TRBV7-9 and TRBJ1-1; no clear D. V lost 2 bases and J lost 11, with 12 bases in between. Per the germline V gene, CDR1 is SEHNR and CDR2 is FQNEAQ (reference sequence). The CDR3 covers 12 residues. CDR3 sequence: CASSLSTKDAFF. In DNA form, the CDR3 reads TGTGCCAGCAGCTTATCAACTAAGGACGCTTTCTTT.

V usage is TRBV19 and J usage is TRBJ1-1; 9 bases fit TRBD1. This CDR3 contains 14 residues. Per the germline V gene, CDR1 is LNHDA and CDR2 is SQIVND (reference sequence). Unmatched junction bases numbered 3, after V lost 3 bases and J lost 4 bases. The CDR3, as DNA: TGTGCCAGTAGTATTATGGGACAGGGCACTGAAGCTTTCTTT. It yields the protein CASSIMGQGTEAFF.

This clonotype appeared a few times. The chain combines TRBV6-1 with TRBJ2-2; TRBD1 agrees at 7 bases. The CDR3 is 16 residues long. The trim removed 5 bases at V and 1 base at J, leaving 7 bases unmatched. CDR1 and CDR2 (germline): MNHNS, SASEGT. CDR3 region: CASSSTGTVNTGELFF. As DNA, the CDR3 is TGTGCCAGCAGTAGCACCGGGACAGTGAACACCGGGGAGCTGTTTTTT.

In this sample, this clonotype turned up many times. The chain has TRBV6-1 and TRBJ2-5, with D possibly being TRBD1 or TRBD2 (5 bases each). The CDR3 totals 15 residues. V was cut by 2 bases and J by 2 bases, with 12 bases left in between. Per the germline V gene, CDR1 is MNHNS and CDR2 is SASEGT. The CDR3 here is CASSEPRGQQETQYF. CDR3 DNA sequence: TGTGCCAGCAGTGAACCGAGGGGTCAACAAGAGACCCAGTACTTC.

Ten or more counts support this clonotype. The rearrangement joins TRBV12-3 or TRBV12-4 to TRBJ1-5; D gene ambiguous. There are 16 residues in the CDR3. Trimming pared 3 bases from V and 6 bases from J, leaving 18 bases between. CDR3 DNA sequence: TGTGCCAGCAGTTTGCGGAGCGGGCTCGGGAGTCAGCCCCAGCATTTT. It encodes CASSLRSGLGSQPQHF.

This clonotype appeared many times. The CDR3 loop is CASSFHIMNTEAFF. The CDR3 bases are TGTGCCAGCAGTTTCCACATCATGAACACTGAAGCTTTCTTT. J is TRBJ1-1 and V is TRBV28; D remains unclear. Germline lookup yields CDR1 MDHEN and CDR2 SYDVKM. V was clipped by 3 bases and J by 0 bases, with 8 bases between them. This CDR3 region has 14 residues. Based on the CDR3 plus reference TRBV28 and TRBJ1-1, the full variable domain is DVKVTQSSRYLVKRTGEKVFLECVQDMDHENMFWYRQDPGLGLRLIYFSYDVKMKEKGDIPEGYSVSREKKERFSLILESASTNQTSMYLCASSFHIMNTEAFFGQGTRLTVV.

This clonotype was counted many times. The chain combines TRBV7-2 with TRBJ2-2; 7 positions agree with TRBD2. This CDR3 is built from 17 residues. Germline values: CDR1 SGHTA, CDR2 FQGNSA. V was clipped by 7 bases and J by 5 bases; unmatched bases: 16. The CDR3 protein is CASNTAPSGRGTGELFF. CDR3 DNA sequence: TGTGCCAGCAACACAGCCCCGTCAGGGAGGGGAACCGGGGAGCTGTTTTTT.

This clonotype was recorded many times. The gene calls are TRBV20-1 and TRBJ2-7; D is undetermined. The CDR3 length is 11 residues. V was trimmed by 3 bases and J by 3 bases, leaving 6 bases between them. CDR1 is DFQATT, CDR2 SNEGSKA, per germline (reference sequence). CDR3 protein: CSARDGYEQYF. The CDR3 DNA reads TGCAGTGCTAGGGATGGCTACGAGCAGTACTTC.

This clonotype has a handful of counts. The gene calls are TRBV6-2 or TRBV6-3 and TRBJ2-5; no definite D call. The CDR3 is made up of 16 amino acids. The V and J ends lost 2 bases and 4 bases respectively, with 17 bases between them. Germline assignment: CDR1 MNHEY and CDR2 SVGEGT. CDR3: CASSYGALVFGETQYF. The CDR3 DNA reads TGTGCCAGCAGTTACGGTGCCCTGGTCTTCGGAGAGACCCAGTACTTC.

The chain employs TRBV12-3 or TRBV12-4 and TRBJ1-6; 9 bases align to TRBD1. V trimming: 4 bases; J trimming: 9 bases; junction bases outside the gene matches: 10. The CDR3 consists of 16 residues. CDR3 residues: CASSSDRGETGSPLHF. Written as DNA, the CDR3 is TGTGCCAGCAGTTCGGACAGGGGAGAGACGGGTTCACCCCTCCACTTT.

This clonotype came up many times. In DNA form, the CDR3 reads TGTGCCAGCAGTCCAAACACAGGAACACAAGAGACCCAGTACTTC. It encodes CASSPNTGTQETQYF. The chain has TRBV27 and TRBJ2-5; possibly TRBD1 for D (5 bases). The CDR3 has 15 amino acids. Germline values: CDR1 MNHEY, CDR2 SMNVEV (reference sequence). The V and J ends lost 5 bases and 2 bases respectively, with 15 bases between them.

This clonotype was observed many times. The rearrangement uses TRBV5-1 and TRBJ1-2; no clear D. The ends were cut back, 0 bases at V and 6 bases at J, with 12 bases in the middle. CDR1 is SGHRS and CDR2 is YFSETQ in the germline V gene. This CDR3 is 14 amino acids long. The CDR3 DNA follows: TGCGCCAGCAGCTTGGAGGTAGGCGGCGATGGCTACACCTTC. It translates to CASSLEVGGDGYTF.

The chain is built from TRBV4-1 and TRBJ2-7, with a tentative D call TRBD2 (5 bases). Germline loops: CDR1 MGHRA, CDR2 YSYEKL. The CDR3 runs 18 residues. V lost 0 bases and J 4 bases, leaving 22 bases between the germline ends. CDR3 bases: TGCGCCAGCAGCCAAGATCGGGGTTTCCCTGGACGGGCGTACGAGCAGTACTTC. Protein product: CASSQDRGFPGRAYEQYF.

This clonotype was found many times. The chain carries TRBV29-1 and TRBJ1-1; 7 nucleotides align to TRBD1. The trim removed 4 bases at V and 4 bases at J, leaving 6 bases unmatched. The CDR3 covers 13 residues. Germline CDR1 and CDR2: SQVTM and ANQGSEA. CDR3 bases: TGCAGCGTTGCACCAGGGGACAGCACTGAAGCTTTCTTT. Its translation is CSVAPGDSTEAFF.

There are many counts of this clonotype. The CDR3 nucleotides read TGTGCCTGGAGTCACCCCCCGGTGTACCAAGAGACCCAGTACTTC. This sequence encodes CAWSHPPVYQETQYF. This chain joins TRBV30 and TRBJ2-5; D is undetermined. CDR3 length: 15 residues. Germline CDR1 is GTSNPN and CDR2 is SVGIG (reference sequence). V was pared by 2 bases and J by 0 bases, with 13 bases between. Full variable domain (missing parts from reference TRBV30 and TRBJ2-5): SQTIHQWPATLVQPVGSPLSLECTVEGTSNPNLYWYRQAAGRGLQLLFYSVGIGQISSEVPQNLSASRPQDRQFILSSKKLLLSDSGFYLCAWSHPPVYQETQYFGPGTRLLVL.

V usage is TRBV7-2 and J usage is TRBJ2-7, with D perhaps TRBD1 (5 bases). V was shortened by 3 bases and J by 3 bases, with 15 bases between the two germline ends. The CDR3 is 15 residues long. Germline loops: CDR1 SGHTA, CDR2 FQGNSA. CDR3 sequence (DNA): TGTGCCAGCAGCTTTACATCAGGGAAAATCTACGAGCAGTACTTC. Protein sequence: CASSFTSGKIYEQYF. The variable domain in full, completed from reference TRBV7-2 and TRBJ2-7, reads GAGVSQSPSNKVTEKGKDVELRCDPISGHTALYWYRQSLGQGLEFLIYFQGNSAPDKSGLPSDRFSAERTGGSVSTLTIQRTQQEDSAVYLCASSFTSGKIYEQYFGPGTRLTVT.

The sample holds many counts of this clonotype. V and J are TRBV28 and TRBJ1-2, with D possibly matching TRBD1 (6 bases). The germline gives CDR1 MDHEN, CDR2 SYDVKM. This CDR3 region has 17 residues. V lost 7 bases and J lost 5, with 26 bases in between. CDR3 nucleotide sequence: TGTGCCAGCACCCAAGTAGCGACAGGCCGAATTAGATATGGCTACACCTTC. Its protein is CASTQVATGRIRYGYTF.

This chain links TRBV30 with TRBJ1-2, with D unresolved. Germline loops: CDR1 GTSNPN, CDR2 SVGIG (reference sequence). This CDR3 has 14 amino acids. Trimming stripped 1 base from V and 3 bases from J, with 12 bases between. CDR3 sequence: CAWSASWGYYGYTF. DNA for the CDR3: TGTGCCTGGAGTGCTTCGTGGGGATACTATGGCTACACCTTC.

The sample holds many counts of this clonotype. The V gene is TRBV6-1, the J gene TRBJ1-5, with 11 bases that match TRBD1. The CDR3 spans 14 residues. Germline V gene data show CDR1 as MNHNS and CDR2 as SASEGT. After removal of 7 bases from V and 6 bases from J, the junction contained 5 bases not matched to a gene. CDR3 in amino acids: CASKGTGGFQPQHF. The CDR3 nucleotides read TGTGCCAGCAAGGGGACAGGGGGGTTTCAGCCCCAGCATTTT.

This clonotype was seen many times. This chain uses TRBV7-3 with TRBJ2-5, with D tentatively TRBD2 (6 bases). V lost 4 bases, J lost 3 bases, and 9 bases lay in between. Looked up from germline, CDR1 is SGHTA and CDR2 is FQGTGA. This CDR3 has 13 residues. CDR3 protein: CASSWGLKETQYF. In DNA form, the CDR3 reads TGTGCCAGCAGCTGGGGACTGAAAGAGACCCAGTACTTC.

This clonotype was counted at least ten times. The rearrangement links TRBV19 to TRBJ1-1; D call uncertain. V was trimmed by 5 bases and J by 1 base, leaving 11 bases between them. The CDR3 contains 14 residues. The germline V gene encodes CDR1 LNHDA and CDR2 SQIVND (reference sequence). The CDR3 nucleotides are TGTGCCAGTAGTCCCTGGGCCGCGAACACTGAAGCTTTCTTT. This codes for CASSPWAANTEAFF.

This clonotype has ten or more counts. Being one base from a much bigger clone, this may be a read error. The V gene is TRBV6-1, the J gene TRBJ2-5; D call uncertain. Between the trimmed V and J ends, which lost 7 bases and 5 bases, there was a span of 26 bases. This CDR3 contains 17 residues. Per the germline V gene, CDR1 is MNHNS and CDR2 is SASEGT. The CDR3 DNA is TGTGCCAGCACCTTCTATGGGATGGCTGAGATTTTTGAGACCCAGTACTTC. This translates into CASTFYGMAEIFETQYF.

The chain couples TRBV11-2 to TRBJ2-5; 12 bases agree with TRBD2. This CDR3 is 17 amino acids long. Trimming took 1 base from V and 2 from J; bases not matched to a gene: 5. CDR1 SGHAT and CDR2 FQNNGV come from the germline V gene. CDR3 in DNA: TGTGCCAGCAGCTTAGGACTAGCGGGGGACCTACAAGAGACCCAGTACTTC. Translating it yields CASSLGLAGDLQETQYF.

This clonotype was detected many times. This chain uses TRBV9 with TRBJ1-1; no reliable D call. Germline V lookup: CDR1 SGDLS, CDR2 YYNGEE. The CDR3 is made up of 14 amino acids. Trimming shortened V by 4 bases and J by 5 bases, and 15 bases separated the two germline ends. The CDR3 nucleotides are TGTGCCAGCAGCCCCCGCGGAACGCGGACTGAAGCTTTCTTT. This encodes CASSPRGTRTEAFF.

The rearrangement joins TRBV6-1 to TRBJ2-7; D possibly corresponds to TRBD2 (5 bases). V was cut by 1 base and J by 3 bases, with 7 bases left in between. The CDR3 consists of 13 residues. The germline gives CDR1 MNHNS, CDR2 SASEGT. CDR3 amino acids: CASSEGERYEQYF. The CDR3 nucleotides read TGTGCCAGCAGTGAAGGGGAGCGCTACGAGCAGTACTTC.